The T cell receptor (beta chain) described here comes from a study of shared clonotypes between healthy human individuals. Donors included only healthy HIV-negative adults lacking recent acute infections or vaccinations. The CDR3 has 16 residues. Trimming took off 5 bases at V and 1 base at J, with 15 bases between the two ends. Germline values: CDR1 MNHNY, CDR2 SVGAGI (reference sequence). The method was immunoSEQ multiplex PCR; TCRdb's version includes in-frame clones alone and lacks a portion of them. The table shows about 640,000 clones, with more than 70% occurring only once. The rearrangement uses TRBV6-6 and TRBJ1-5; D might be TRBD1 (6 bases). This sequence originates from a woman between 25 and 40 years old in good health. Material for sequencing was memory CD4+ T cells sorted from blood. Documented subset: CD45RA-negative fraction. The CDR3 protein is CASSPLGGQSNQPQHF. CDR3 nucleotides: TGTGCCAGCAGTCCCCTAGGGGGACAAAGCAATCAGCCCCAGCATTTT.